This T cell receptor (beta chain) was identified during a study of CD8+ T cells in alopecia areata. Study findings and constraints: Lesional tissue from the scalp (especially in alopecia totalis/universalis) showed higher clonality than normal scalp. Compared with mice, patients displayed less clear TCR sharing, possibly for HLA-related reasons.

Sequencing used cDNA as its template, made by extracting RNA and reverse transcribing it. Some clones are missing from TCRdb's copy, which holds only in-frame ones; the method was immunoSEQ multiplex PCR. The table includes 220,000 or so clones, approximately 61% detected once. As regards this clone: Its antigen is unidentified.

Deletions cut 5 bases from V and 6 bases from J, with 13 bases between. The CDR3 extends over 13 amino acids. CDR1 and CDR2 (germline): MNHEY, SVGAGI. Source: CD4+ T cells sorted from blood, taken at week 0. This sequence joins TRBV6-5 and TRBJ1-2; D uncertain. This TCR came from a human donor with alopecia areata. CDR3 DNA sequence: TGTGCCAGCAGTCCAAGCGGAGTAGATGGCTACACCTTC. This encodes CASSPSGVDGYTF.